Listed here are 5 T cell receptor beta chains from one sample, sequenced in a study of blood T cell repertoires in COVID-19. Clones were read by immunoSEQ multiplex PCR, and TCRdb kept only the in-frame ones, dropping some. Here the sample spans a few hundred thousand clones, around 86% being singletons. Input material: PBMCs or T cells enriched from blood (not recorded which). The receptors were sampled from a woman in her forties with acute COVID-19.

The CDR3 DNA follows: TGTGCCAGCAGCTTCGATTTCGGGAACAATCAGCCCCAGCATTTT. Protein product: CASSFDFGNNQPQHF. V usage is TRBV7-9 and J usage is TRBJ1-5; no clear D. The CDR3 is made up of 15 amino acids. In germline, CDR1 is SEHNR, CDR2 FQNEAQ (reference sequence). V was trimmed by 3 bases and J by 3 bases, leaving 12 bases between them.

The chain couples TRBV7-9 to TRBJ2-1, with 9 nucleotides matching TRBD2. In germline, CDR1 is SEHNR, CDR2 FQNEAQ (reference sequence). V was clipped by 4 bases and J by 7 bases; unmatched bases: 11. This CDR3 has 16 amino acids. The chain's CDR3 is CASSSRLAGFRNEQFF. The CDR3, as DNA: TGTGCCAGCAGCTCCCGGCTAGCGGGGTTTCGGAATGAGCAGTTCTTC.

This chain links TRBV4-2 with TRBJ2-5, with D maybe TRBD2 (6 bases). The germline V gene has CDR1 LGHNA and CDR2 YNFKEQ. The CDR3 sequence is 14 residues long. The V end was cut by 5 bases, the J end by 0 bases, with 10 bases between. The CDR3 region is CASSATSYQETQYF. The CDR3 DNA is TGTGCCAGCAGCGCAACTAGCTACCAAGAGACCCAGTACTTC.

As DNA, the CDR3 is TGTGCCAGCAGTTTCCGGGACAGGAGAGCTGAAGCTTTCTTT. It is translated as CASSFRDRRAEAFF. The chain joins TRBV28 to TRBJ1-1; the match to TRBD1 covers 8 bases. The CDR3 has 14 amino acids. Germline assignment: CDR1 MDHEN and CDR2 SYDVKM. V shed 3 bases and J 6 bases; nucleotides not matched to a gene: 6.

The CDR3 coding sequence is TGCGCCAGCAGCTTGGAAGGGAGATGGACAGATACGCAGTATTTT. Translated: CASSLEGRWTDTQYF. The rearrangement links TRBV5-1 to TRBJ2-3; a possible D gene is TRBD2 (5 bases). V shed 0 bases and J shed 3 bases, with 11 bases lying between them. The CDR3 covers 15 residues. Germline V CDR1 and CDR2: SGHRS, YFSETQ.